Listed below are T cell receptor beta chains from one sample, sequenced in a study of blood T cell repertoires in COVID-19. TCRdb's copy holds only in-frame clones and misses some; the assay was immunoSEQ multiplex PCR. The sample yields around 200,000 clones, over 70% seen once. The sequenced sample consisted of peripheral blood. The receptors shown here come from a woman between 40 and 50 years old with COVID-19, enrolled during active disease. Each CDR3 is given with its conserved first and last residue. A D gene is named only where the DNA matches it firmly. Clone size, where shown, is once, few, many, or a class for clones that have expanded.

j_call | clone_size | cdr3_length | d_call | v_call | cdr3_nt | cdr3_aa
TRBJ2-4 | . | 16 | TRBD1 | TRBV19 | TGTGCCAGTAGTATAACAGGGGTCGGAGCCAAAAACATTCAGTACTTC | CASSITGVGAKNIQYF
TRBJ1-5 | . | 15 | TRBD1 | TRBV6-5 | TGTGCCAGCAGTTACCCAGGGGGCGTAGGGCAGCCCCAGCATTTT | CASSYPGGVGQPQHF
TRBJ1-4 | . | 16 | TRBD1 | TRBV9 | TGTGCCAGCAGCGCAGGGGGTAGGGGCCAAAATGAAAAACTGTTTTTT | CASSAGGRGQNEKLFF
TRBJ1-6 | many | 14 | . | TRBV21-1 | TGTGCCAGCAGCCCGTACGAGGCGGATTCACCCCTCCACTTT | CASSPYEADSPLHF
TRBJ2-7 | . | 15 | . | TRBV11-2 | TGTGCCAGCAGCTTAGATCGGTCGAATGCCTACGAGCAGTACTTC | CASSLDRSNAYEQYF
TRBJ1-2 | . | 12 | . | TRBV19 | TGTGCCACCAGGGGTGTTAACTATGGCTACACCTTC | CATRGVNYGYTF
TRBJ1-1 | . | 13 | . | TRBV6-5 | TGTGCCAGCAGTTCCGACAGGAACACTGAAGCTTTCTTT | CASSSDRNTEAFF
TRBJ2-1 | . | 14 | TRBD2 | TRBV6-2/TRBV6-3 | TGTGCCAGCAGTTACCGGGGGGGCTACAATGAGCAGTTCTTC | CASSYRGGYNEQFF
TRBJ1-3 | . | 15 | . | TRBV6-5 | TGTGCCAGCAGTCTATGGGCCGCCTCTGGAAACACCATATATTTT | CASSLWAASGNTIYF
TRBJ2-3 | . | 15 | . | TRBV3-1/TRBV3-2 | TGTGCCAGCAGCCGCACGGGGATCCAAAGGGATACGCAGTATTTT | CASSRTGIQRDTQYF
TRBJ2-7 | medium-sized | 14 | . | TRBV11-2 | TGTGCCAGCAGCGTCGGTCGGAGACCCGACGAGCAGTACTTC | CASSVGRRPDEQYF
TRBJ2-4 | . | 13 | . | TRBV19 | TGTGCCAGTAGTTGGGTTGGTGCGGACATTCAGTACTTC | CASSWVGADIQYF
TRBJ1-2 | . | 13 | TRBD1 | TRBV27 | TGTGCCAGCAGTTTGACAGGGCCCTATGGCTACACCTTC | CASSLTGPYGYTF
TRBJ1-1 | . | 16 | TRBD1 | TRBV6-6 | TGTGCCAGCGGCCAGGCCAGGGGGCGCGTTGGGACTGAAGCTTTCTTT | CASGQARGRVGTEAFF
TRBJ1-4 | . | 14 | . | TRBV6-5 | TGTGCCAGCCGCGCGGCAGGGCTTGCGGAAAAACTGTTTTTT | CASRAAGLAEKLFF
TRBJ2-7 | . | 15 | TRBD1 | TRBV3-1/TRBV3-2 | TGTGCCAGCAGCCTCGAGTCCGGGACAGGGTACGAGCAGTACTTC | CASSLESGTGYEQYF
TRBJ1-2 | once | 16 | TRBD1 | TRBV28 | TGTGCCAGCAGTCAGATACGTGGGACAGGGGGCTCTGGCTACACCTTC | CASSQIRGTGGSGYTF
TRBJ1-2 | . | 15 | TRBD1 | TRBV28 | TGTGCCAGCACGGGACAGAGGTTTTCATCCTATGGCTACACCTTC | CASTGQRFSSYGYTF
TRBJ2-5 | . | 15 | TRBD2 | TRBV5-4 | TGTGCCAGCAGCTTGGAGGCTAGCGGGCAAGAGACCCAGTACTTC | CASSLEASGQETQYF
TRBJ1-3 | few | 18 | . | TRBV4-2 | TGTGCCAGCAGCCAAGAGGGTGGGGCTAGGGTCTCTGGAAACACCATATATTTT | CASSQEGGARVSGNTIYF
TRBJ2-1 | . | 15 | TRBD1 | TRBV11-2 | TGTGCCAGCATCGTGGGGGCCCACAGGGGTGGTGAGCAGTTCTTC | CASIVGAHRGGEQFF
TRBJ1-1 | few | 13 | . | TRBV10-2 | TGCGCCAGCAGTCGGCGTACAGGGACTGAAGCTTTCTTT | CASSRRTGTEAFF
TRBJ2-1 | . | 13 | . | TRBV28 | TGTGCCAGCAGTTTATCCGGGGTCAATGAGCAGTTCTTC | CASSLSGVNEQFF
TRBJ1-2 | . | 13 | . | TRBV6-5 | TGTGCCAGCAGTTACTCTTTCGGGGGGGACTACACCTTC | CASSYSFGGDYTF
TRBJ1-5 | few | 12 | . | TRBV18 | TGTGCCAGCTCTAATGCGGAGAGGCCCCAGCATTTT | CASSNAERPQHF
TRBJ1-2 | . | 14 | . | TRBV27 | TGTGCCAGCAGTCCATGGGCCAAAGGGGATGGCTACACCTTC | CASSPWAKGDGYTF
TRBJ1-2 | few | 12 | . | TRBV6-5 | TGTGCCAGCAGTTACCAGGACTATGGCTACACCTTC | CASSYQDYGYTF
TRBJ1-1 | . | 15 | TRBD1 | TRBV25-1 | TGTGCCAGCAGTGAATATACGGGACCAGGGGGACCTGCTTTCTTT | CASSEYTGPGGPAFF
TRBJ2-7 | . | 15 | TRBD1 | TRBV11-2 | TGTGCCAGCAGCTCGACAGGGACAGGGGAGGCCGAGCAGTACTTC | CASSSTGTGEAEQYF
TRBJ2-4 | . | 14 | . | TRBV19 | TGTGCCAGTAGTATAGTTGTCAGCAAAAACATTCAGTACTTC | CASSIVVSKNIQYF
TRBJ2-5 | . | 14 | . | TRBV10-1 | TGCGCCAGCAGTGAGTTCGGACAACGAGAGACCCAGTACTTC | CASSEFGQRETQYF
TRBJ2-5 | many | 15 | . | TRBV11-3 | TGTGCCAGCAGCTTAGGGGACACCTTCCAAGAGACCCAGTACTTC | CASSLGDTFQETQYF
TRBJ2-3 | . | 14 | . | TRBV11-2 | TGTGCCAGCAGCTTATCGGGGGTCACAGATACGCAGTATTTT | CASSLSGVTDTQYF
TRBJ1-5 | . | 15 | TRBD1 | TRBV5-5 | TGTGCCAGCAGCTTGGGGACAGGGCTCAATCAGCCCCAGCATTTT | CASSLGTGLNQPQHF
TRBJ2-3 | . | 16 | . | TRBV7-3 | TGTGCCAGCAGCTTATACCCCGCGACTAGCACAGATACGCAGTATTTT | CASSLYPATSTDTQYF
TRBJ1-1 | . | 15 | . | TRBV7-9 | TGTGCCAGCAGCACTTCGCTCGGGGGGAGCACTGAAGCTTTCTTT | CASSTSLGGSTEAFF
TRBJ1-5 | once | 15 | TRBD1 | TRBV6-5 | TGTGCCAGCAGGGTGACAGGGGGCGGCAATCAGCCCCAGCATTTT | CASRVTGGGNQPQHF
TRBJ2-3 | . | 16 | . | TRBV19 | TGTGCCAGTAGTATCGGGGCGGGGTATAGCACAGATACGCAGTATTTT | CASSIGAGYSTDTQYF
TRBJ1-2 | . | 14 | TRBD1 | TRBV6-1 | TGTGCCAGCAGTGATACAGGGGGAAACTATGGCTACACCTTC | CASSDTGGNYGYTF
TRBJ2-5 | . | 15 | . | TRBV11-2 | TGTGCCAGCACTAAAGGGACAAATTCTCTGGAGACCCAGTACTTC | CASTKGTNSLETQYF
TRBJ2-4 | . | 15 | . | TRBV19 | TGTGCCAGTAGTATCACTCTACTAGCCAAAAACATTCAGTACTTC | CASSITLLAKNIQYF
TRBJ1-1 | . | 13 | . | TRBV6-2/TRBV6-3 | TGTGCCAGCAGTTTTCCCGGAGACACTGAAGCTTTCTTT | CASSFPGDTEAFF
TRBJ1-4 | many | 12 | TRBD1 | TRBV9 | TGTGCCAGCGGAGGGGGACAGGCAAAACTGTTTTTT | CASGGGQAKLFF